The sequence of this TCR beta chain was determined in a study of shared clonotypes between healthy human individuals. Study-level results: Specimens sampled were limited to blood, with tissue repertoires likely differing.

Deletions cut 1 base from V and 2 bases from J, with 11 bases between. Germline V gene sequence: CDR1 SGHNT, CDR2 YYREEE (reference sequence). CDR3 size: 15 residues. Donors were healthy HIV-negative adults without recently reported acute infections or vaccinations. As regards this clone: Its antigen is still unknown.

This table comes from immunoSEQ multiplex PCR, and its TCRdb copy is limited to in-frame clones, with some not included. The data show about 1.4 million clones, 96% seen once. This sequence joins TRBV5-4 and TRBJ2-3; D not certain. Material: naive CD4+ T cells sorted from blood. The subset here: CD45RA+ positively selected. This TCR derives from a man younger than 45 in good health. CDR3 amino acids: CASSLSRLYTDTQYF. For the CDR3, the DNA is TGTGCCAGCAGCTTGAGCAGACTCTACACAGATACGCAGTATTTT. Variable domain in full (rest from reference TRBV5-4 and TRBJ2-3): ETGVTQSPTHLIKTRGQQVTLRCSSQSGHNTVSWYQQALGQGPQFIFQYYREEENGRGNFPPRFSGLQFPNYSSELNVNALELDDSALYLCASSLSRLYTDTQYFGPGTRLTVL.